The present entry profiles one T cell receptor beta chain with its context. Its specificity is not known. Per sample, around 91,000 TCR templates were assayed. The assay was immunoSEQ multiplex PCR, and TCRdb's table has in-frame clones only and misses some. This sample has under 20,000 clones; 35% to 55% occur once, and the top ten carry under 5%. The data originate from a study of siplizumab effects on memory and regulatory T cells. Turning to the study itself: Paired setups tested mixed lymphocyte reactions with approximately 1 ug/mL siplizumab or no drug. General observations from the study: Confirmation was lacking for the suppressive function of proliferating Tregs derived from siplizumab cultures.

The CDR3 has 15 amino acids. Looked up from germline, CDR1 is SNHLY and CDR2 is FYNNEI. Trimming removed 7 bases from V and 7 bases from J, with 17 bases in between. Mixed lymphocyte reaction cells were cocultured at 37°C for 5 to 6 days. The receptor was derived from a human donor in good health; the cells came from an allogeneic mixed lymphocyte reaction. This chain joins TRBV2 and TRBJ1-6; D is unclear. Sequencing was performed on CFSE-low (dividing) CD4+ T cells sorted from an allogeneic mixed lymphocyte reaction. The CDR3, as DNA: TGTGCCAGCATTATGGAGGACTTCGGCAATTCACCCCTCCACTTT. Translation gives CASIMEDFGNSPLHF.